Sequencing of this T cell receptor beta chain was carried out in a study of T cell changes during pregnancy in multiple sclerosis. The CDR3 has 11 residues. CDR1 and CDR2 (germline): SEHNR, FQNEAQ (reference sequence). V was cut by 4 bases and J by 12 bases, with 10 bases left in between. Method: immunoSEQ multiplex PCR; TCRdb's copy keeps in-frame clones and lacks some. The data hold 55,000 to 75,000 clones, with around nine tenths observed a single time. The source of this sequence is a female donor in good health, enrolled as a control in a pregnancy study. The starting material was peripheral blood, obtained in the third trimester of pregnancy. V is TRBV7-9 and J is TRBJ2-1; unclear D gene. The CDR3 region is CASSSPVAQFF. In nucleotides, the CDR3 is TGTGCCAGCAGCTCTCCGGTTGCGCAGTTCTTC.